Shown below are 18 T cell receptor beta chains from a single sample sequenced in a study of blood T cell repertoires in COVID-19. Only in-frame clones appear in the TCRdb table, and some are missing; sequencing was by immunoSEQ multiplex PCR. The sample holds roughly 700,000 clones, around 90% seen once. Sample: peripheral blood. These receptors were obtained from a young woman with acute or convalescent COVID-19.

This chain links TRBV3-1 (or the pseudogene TRBV3-2) with TRBJ1-1, with D tentatively TRBD1 (5 bases). The CDR3 is made up of 14 amino acids. V lost 3 bases and J 1 base, leaving 9 bases between the germline ends. The germline CDR1 and CDR2 sequences are LGHDT and YNNKEL (reference sequence). CDR3 in amino acids: CASSHPTGNTEAFF. CDR3 nucleotides: TGTGCCAGCAGCCATCCAACAGGGAACACTGAAGCTTTCTTT.

V and J are TRBV5-1 and TRBJ1-1; perhaps TRBD1 as D (6 bases). Trimming pared 1 base from V and 1 base from J, leaving 11 bases between. Germline V gives CDR1 SGHRS, CDR2 YFSETQ. The CDR3 length is 15 residues. The CDR3 DNA reads TGCGCCAGCAGCTTGAGCGCAGGGGCGAACACTGAAGCTTTCTTT. Translated, it gives CASSLSAGANTEAFF.

The V call is TRBV30, the J call TRBJ1-2; D ambiguous. The germline V gene has CDR1 GTSNPN and CDR2 SVGIG (reference sequence). The ends were cut back, 0 bases at V and 4 bases at J, with 12 bases in the middle. This CDR3 contains 14 residues. The CDR3 loop reads CAWSVPPSSYGYTF. The CDR3 DNA reads TGTGCCTGGAGTGTCCCCCCCTCCTCCTATGGCTACACCTTC.

The chain is built from TRBV4-2 and TRBJ1-4; possibly TRBD1 for D (5 bases). This CDR3 comprises 20 residues. CDR1 is LGHNA and CDR2 is YNFKEQ in the germline V gene. V lost 2 bases, J lost 5 bases, and 27 bases lay in between. In DNA form, the CDR3 reads TGTGCCAGCAGCCAAAGCAGGGTATCCCCTAGAATTGGGGCCAATGAAAAACTGTTTTTT. It specifies CASSQSRVSPRIGANEKLFF.

This chain joins TRBV7-9 and TRBJ2-1; possible D gene TRBD2, 5 bases. Trimming shortened V by 3 bases and J by 8 bases, and 14 bases separated the two germline ends. Germline lookup yields CDR1 SEHNR and CDR2 FQNEAQ (reference sequence). The CDR3 has 14 residues. The CDR3 here is CASSLAGSQYEQFF. The CDR3 DNA reads TGTGCCAGCAGCTTGGCGGGTAGCCAATATGAGCAGTTCTTC.

On this clone: The identical CDR3 is also encoded by other nucleotide sequences in the sample. The V gene is TRBV9, the J gene TRBJ2-7; 7 nucleotides align to TRBD1. Germline V lookup: CDR1 SGDLS, CDR2 YYNGEE. V lost 0 bases to trimming and J lost 1 base; unmatched junction nucleotides: 1. This CDR3 has 14 residues. The CDR3 loop is CASSVGDRSYEQYF. The CDR3 DNA reads TGTGCCAGCAGCGTAGGGGACAGATCCTACGAGCAGTACTTC.

The J gene is TRBJ1-2, the V gene TRBV12-5; D not resolved. The CDR3 covers 13 residues. V was pared by 2 bases and J by 8 bases, with 12 bases between. The germline V gene encodes CDR1 LGHNT and CDR2 FRNRAP. The CDR3 DNA follows: TGTGCTAGTGGTTTGTCGCTTACGAGGGGCTACACCTTC. It is translated as CASGLSLTRGYTF.

Comments on this clone: Other DNA sequences in the sample encode the same CDR3. V and J are TRBV6-1 and TRBJ1-2; D not resolved. In germline, CDR1 is MNHNS, CDR2 SASEGT. With 0 bases removed from V and 5 bases from J, the gap between germline ends came to 7 bases. The CDR3 consists of 13 residues. This CDR3 is CASSEAGGYGYTF. CDR3 DNA sequence: TGTGCCAGCAGTGAAGCGGGCGGGTATGGCTACACCTTC.

V is TRBV19 and J is TRBJ2-2; tentative D call: TRBD2 (6 bases). Deletions cut 3 bases from V and 5 bases from J, with 13 bases between. In germline, CDR1 is LNHDA, CDR2 SQIVND (reference sequence). The length of the CDR3 is 15 residues. The CDR3 bases are TGTGCCAGTAGTATCGGGACTCCGAGGACCGGGGAGCTGTTTTTT. It codes for CASSIGTPRTGELFF.

V gene TRBV5-1 combines with J gene TRBJ1-2; the D is unclear. From germline, CDR1 is SGHRS and CDR2 YFSETQ. The CDR3 spans 15 residues. V was trimmed by 0 bases and J by 4 bases, leaving 13 bases between them. CDR3 in amino acids: CASSLDSGISYGYTF. The CDR3 region has the DNA TGCGCCAGCAGCTTGGATTCCGGGATCTCCTATGGCTACACCTTC.

In its sample, this clone was seen once. This chain connects TRBV19 to TRBJ1-2; 11 nucleotides align to TRBD1. The CDR3 totals 15 residues. The V and J ends lost 4 bases and 5 bases, in that order; junction bases with no gene match: 6. Germline V CDR1 and CDR2: LNHDA, SQIVND (reference sequence). The CDR3 region has the DNA TGTGCCAGTAGTAAATCCGGGACAGGGGGGTATGGCTACACCTTC. Translated, it gives CASSKSGTGGYGYTF. Looking up the rest from reference TRBV19 and TRBJ1-2 gives the full variable domain: DGGITQSPKYLFRKEGQNVTLSCEQNLNHDAMYWYRQDPGQGLRLIYYSQIVNDFQKGDIAEGYSVSREKKESFPLTVTSAQKNPTAFYLCASSKSGTGGYGYTFGSGTRLTVV.

The V call is TRBV5-1, the J call TRBJ2-7; D is unresolved. V was trimmed by 4 bases and J by 0 bases, leaving 17 bases between them. The CDR3 has 16 amino acids. The germline V gene encodes CDR1 SGHRS and CDR2 YFSETQ. The CDR3 loop reads CASSGSGSPSSYEQYF. CDR3 coding DNA: TGCGCCAGCAGCGGGTCCGGGTCACCTAGCTCCTACGAGCAGTACTTC. Complete variable domain (other parts from reference TRBV5-1 and TRBJ2-7): KAGVTQTPRYLIKTRGQQVTLSCSPISGHRSVSWYQQTPGQGLQFLFEYFSETQRNKGNFPGRFSGRQFSNSRSEMNVSTLELGDSALYLCASSGSGSPSSYEQYFGPGTRLTVT.

The sample holds one count of this clone. The chain couples TRBV7-8 to TRBJ2-3; the D is unclear. Germline-derived CDR1 and CDR2 are SGHVS and FQNEAQ. V was clipped by 5 bases and J by 4 bases, with 4 bases between them. The length of the CDR3 is 11 residues. The CDR3 nucleotides are TGTGCCAGCAGCCACTCAGATACGCAGTATTTT. Its protein is CASSHSDTQYF.

The chain is built from TRBV24-1 and TRBJ2-3; D is perhaps TRBD2 (5 bases). There are 16 residues in the CDR3. Germline V gene data show CDR1 as KGHDR and CDR2 as SFDVKD. V lost 1 base and J 1 base, leaving 11 bases between the germline ends. CDR3 DNA sequence: TGTGCCACCAGTGATTTAGAGGGCGCCGGCACAGATACGCAGTATTTT. Translation: CATSDLEGAGTDTQYF.

The rearrangement joins TRBV27 to TRBJ2-2, with 7 nucleotides matching TRBD2. Trimming at V came to 7 bases and at J to 4 bases, leaving 9 bases not matched to a gene. The CDR3 sequence is 15 residues long. Germline CDR1 and CDR2: MNHEY and SMNVEV (reference sequence). The CDR3 protein is CASTLWGGATGELFF. The CDR3 DNA reads as TGTGCCAGCACCCTTTGGGGGGGAGCCACCGGGGAGCTGTTTTTT.

As for this clone: Other nucleotide sequences from this sample produce the same CDR3. The chain employs TRBV5-1 and TRBJ1-1; possible D gene TRBD1, 5 bases. In germline, CDR1 is SGHRS, CDR2 YFSETQ. The CDR3 loop spans 14 amino acids. V lost 4 bases to trimming and J lost 0 bases, with 10 bases between them. The CDR3 bases are TGCGCCAGCAGCGGGGAGGGGATGAACACTGAAGCTTTCTTT. Residues: CASSGEGMNTEAFF.

A few counts support this clone. The chain couples TRBV29-1 to TRBJ1-4; D is undetermined. V shed 3 bases and J shed 7 bases, with 9 bases lying between them. Germline V lookup: CDR1 SQVTM, CDR2 ANQGSEA. There are 12 residues in the CDR3. The CDR3, as DNA: TGCAGCGTTGAGGAGGAGGCTGAAAAACTGTTTTTT. It is translated as CSVEEEAEKLFF.

This clone has only one observation. This chain connects TRBV9 to TRBJ2-7; 8 bases match TRBD2. The CDR3 extends over 15 amino acids. Germline V gives CDR1 SGDLS, CDR2 YYNGEE. V trimming: 2 bases; J trimming: 0 bases; junction bases outside the gene matches: 4. The CDR3 DNA reads TGTGCCAGCAGCGTGCGGGGGGAGAGCTCCTACGAGCAGTACTTC. Protein product: CASSVRGESSYEQYF.